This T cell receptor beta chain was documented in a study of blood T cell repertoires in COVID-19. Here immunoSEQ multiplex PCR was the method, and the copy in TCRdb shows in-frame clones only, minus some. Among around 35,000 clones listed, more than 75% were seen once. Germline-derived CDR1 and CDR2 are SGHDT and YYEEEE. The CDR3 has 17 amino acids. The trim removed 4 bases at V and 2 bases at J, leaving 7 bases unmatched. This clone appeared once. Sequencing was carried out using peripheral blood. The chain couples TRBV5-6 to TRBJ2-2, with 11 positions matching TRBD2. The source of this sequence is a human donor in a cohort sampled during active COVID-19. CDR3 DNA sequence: TGTGCCAGCAGCCCGGGGGGACTAGCGGTCAACACCGGGGAGCTGTTTTTT. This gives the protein CASSPGGLAVNTGELFF.